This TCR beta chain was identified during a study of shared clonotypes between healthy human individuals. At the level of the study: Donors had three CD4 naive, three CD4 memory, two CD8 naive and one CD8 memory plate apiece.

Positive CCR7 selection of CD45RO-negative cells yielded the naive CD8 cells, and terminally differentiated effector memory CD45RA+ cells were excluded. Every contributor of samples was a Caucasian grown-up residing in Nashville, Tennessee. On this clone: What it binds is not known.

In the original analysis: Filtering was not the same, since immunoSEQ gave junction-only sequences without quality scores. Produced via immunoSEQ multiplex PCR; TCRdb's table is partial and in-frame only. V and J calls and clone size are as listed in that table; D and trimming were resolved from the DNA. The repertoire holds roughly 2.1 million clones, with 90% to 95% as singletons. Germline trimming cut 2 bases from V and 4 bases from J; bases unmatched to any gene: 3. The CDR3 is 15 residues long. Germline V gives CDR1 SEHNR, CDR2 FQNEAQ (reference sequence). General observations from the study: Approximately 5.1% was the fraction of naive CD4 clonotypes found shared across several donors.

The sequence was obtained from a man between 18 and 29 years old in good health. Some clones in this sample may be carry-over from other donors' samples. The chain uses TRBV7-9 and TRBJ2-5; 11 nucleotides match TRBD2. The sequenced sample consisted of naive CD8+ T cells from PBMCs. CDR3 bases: TGTGCCAGCAGCTTACTCCTAGCGGGGGGAGAGACCCAGTACTTC. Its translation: CASSLLLAGGETQYF. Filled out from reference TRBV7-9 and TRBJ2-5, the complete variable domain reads DTGVSQNPRHKITKRGQNVTFRCDPISEHNRLYWYRQTLGQGPEFLTYFQNEAQLEKSRLLSDRFSAERPKGSFSTLEIQRTEQGDSAMYLCASSLLLAGGETQYFGPGTRLLVL.